This TCR beta chain was retrieved from a study of cytomegalovirus exposure and HLA in healthy donors. Concerning this clone: The target antigen is unknown.

V was clipped by 4 bases and J by 2 bases, with 9 bases between them. The CDR3 length is 13 residues. Germline V gives CDR1 MNHNS, CDR2 SASEGT. The PCR employed 60 Vbeta primers together with 13 Jbeta primers. TCRdb keeps only in-frame clones here, not all; method: immunoSEQ multiplex PCR. The sample includes tens of thousands of clones, roughly 80% of them seen just once. Study-level points and caveats: Cytomegalovirus association was assigned to about 150 TCR beta chains.

The sample was PBMCs. The chain couples TRBV6-1 to TRBJ2-7, with D possibly TRBD2 on 6 matching bases. The sequence came from a woman aged 45-65 years in good health and CMV-seropositive. CDR3 amino acids: CASSGTSTYEQYF. CDR3 DNA sequence: TGTGCCAGCAGTGGAACTAGCACCTACGAGCAGTACTTC.